The rows below give T cell receptor beta chains drawn from one sample of a study of shared clonotypes between healthy human individuals. The data were produced by immunoSEQ multiplex PCR, yet TCRdb's version contains in-frame clones alone and is incomplete. The sample records a few million clones, around 93% being singletons. Sequencing input: naive CD4+ T cells from PBMCs. These receptors were taken from a man in his late teens or twenties in good health. Some clones in this sample may be carry-over from other donors' samples. Each CDR3 is given with its conserved first and last residue. The D gene is left open where the match is weak. Clone size, where shown, is once, few, many, or a class for clones that have expanded.

j_gene,d_gene,abundance,v_gene,CDR3nt,CDR3aa
TRBJ2-2,TRBD1,NA,TRBV30,TGTGCCTGCCTGGATTGGACAGGGGGCAACACCGGGGAGCTGTTTTTT,CACLDWTGGNTGELFF
TRBJ2-3,TRBD2,NA,TRBV7-2,TGTGCCAGCAGCCCACGGGGGACTAGCCGTACAGATACGCAGTATTTT,CASSPRGTSRTDTQYF
TRBJ2-7,NA,NA,TRBV11-2,TGTGCCAGCAGCCGGGGGCGGGCCTACGAGCAGTACTTC,CASSRGRAYEQYF
TRBJ1-1,NA,NA,TRBV6-5,TGTGCCAGCAGTTACGGGCCCGAAGCTTTCTTT,CASSYGPEAFF
TRBJ2-2,NA,NA,TRBV7-3,TGTGCCAGCAGCTTAACGGGCCTCGGGGAGCTGTTTTTT,CASSLTGLGELFF
TRBJ2-5,NA,NA,TRBV11-1,TGTGCCAGCAGCTTAACAGTCCAAGAGACCCAGTACTTC,CASSLTVQETQYF
TRBJ1-5,NA,NA,TRBV4-2,TGTGCCAGCAGCCAAGAACCCCCCGGGCGGGCCTTAATGGCTGGGCCCCAGCATTTT,CASSQEPPGRALMAGPQHF
TRBJ1-5,NA,NA,TRBV14,TGTGCCAGCAGCCAAGGCCACCGCGGGCCCCAGCATTTT,CASSQGHRGPQHF
TRBJ2-3,NA,NA,TRBV7-9,TGTGCCAGCAGCTTAGTTGGCCCCTCCACAGATACGCAGTATTTT,CASSLVGPSTDTQYF
TRBJ2-2,TRBD2,once,TRBV19,TGTGCCAGTAGTATCCGGGGAAGATTTCAAGCGGGAGAGGACACCGGGGAGCTGTTTTTT,CASSIRGRFQAGEDTGELFF
TRBJ2-1,TRBD1,NA,TRBV5-1,TGCGCCAGCAGCCACCGGGACAGGGGGCTCGATGAGCAGTTCTTC,CASSHRDRGLDEQFF
TRBJ1-2,NA,few,TRBV9,TGTGCCAGCAGCGTAGGTCTGGGAAACTATGGCTACACCTTC,CASSVGLGNYGYTF
TRBJ1-1,NA,NA,TRBV18,TGTGCCAGCGGTCCGACACGGAACACTGAAGCTTTCTTT,CASGPTRNTEAFF
TRBJ1-1,TRBD1,few,TRBV5-1,TGCGCCAGCAGCTTCCTTGGACAGGGGAACACTGAAGCTTTCTTT,CASSFLGQGNTEAFF
TRBJ2-7,NA,NA,TRBV7-8,TGTGCCAGCAAAGTTAGAGGGAATTCCTACGAGCAGTACTTC,CASKVRGNSYEQYF
TRBJ2-1,TRBD2,once,TRBV7-3,TGTGCCAGCAGCTTATCCACTAGCGGCTACAATGAGCAGTTCTTC,CASSLSTSGYNEQFF
TRBJ1-1,NA,few,TRBV6-5,TGTGCCAGCAGTCCAACTAGGGCGAACACTGAAGCTTTCTTT,CASSPTRANTEAFF
TRBJ2-7,NA,NA,TRBV29-1,TGCAGCGTTGACTCTTCCCCGGGCTTAGGCGAGCAGTACTTC,CSVDSSPGLGEQYF
TRBJ1-1,TRBD1,NA,TRBV2,TGTGCCAGCAGTGCTTCAGGGGGCACTGAAGCTTTCTTT,CASSASGGTEAFF
TRBJ2-2,NA,NA,TRBV7-2,TGTGCCAGCAGCCGCAGCAGGACCGGGGAGCTGTTTTTT,CASSRSRTGELFF
TRBJ2-1,NA,NA,TRBV12-5,TGTGCTAGTGGCACGCGTCCCAATGAGCAGTTCTTC,CASGTRPNEQFF
TRBJ2-7,TRBD2,once,TRBV11-3,TGTGCCAGCAGCCCCGGGGGGCTAGCGGGCTCCTACGAGCAGTACTTC,CASSPGGLAGSYEQYF
TRBJ2-1,TRBD2,NA,TRBV10-1,TGCGCCAGCAGTGACAAACTAGCGGTTTCCTACAATGAGCAGTTCTTC,CASSDKLAVSYNEQFF
TRBJ1-1,NA,NA,TRBV6-1,TGTGCCAGCAGTGGAAAGGGATTGAACACTGAAGCTTTCTTT,CASSGKGLNTEAFF